These T cell receptor beta chains were read from a single sample in a study of cytomegalovirus exposure and HLA in healthy donors. Using immunoSEQ multiplex PCR, the repertoire was profiled, and TCRdb retains in-frame clones only, with some absent. Among about 110,000 clones listed, about nine tenths were seen once. Material: PBMCs. These receptors all stem from a woman in her late teens or twenties in good health and CMV-seronegative. Each CDR3 is given with its conserved first and last residue. The D gene is left open where the match is weak. Clone size, where shown, is once, few, many, or a class for clones that have expanded.

V gene,clone size,D gene,J gene,CDR3 protein,CDR3 DNA
TRBV27,NA,TRBD1,TRBJ1-5,CASSLQGAYQPQHF,TGTGCCAGCAGTTTACAGGGGGCGTATCAGCCCCAGCATTTT
TRBV9,NA,NA,TRBJ2-2,CASSRDTGELFF,TGTGCCAGCAGCCGGGACACCGGGGAGCTGTTTTTT
TRBV9,NA,NA,TRBJ2-3,CASSVRTLEDTQYF,TGTGCCAGCAGCGTAAGAACGTTAGAAGATACGCAGTATTTT
TRBV19,NA,TRBD2,TRBJ2-1,CASSTRTSGGYNEQFF,TGTGCCAGTAGTACCCGGACTAGCGGGGGGTACAATGAGCAGTTCTTC
TRBV7-2,NA,TRBD2,TRBJ2-4,CASSLTLAGVVQYF,TGTGCCAGCAGCTTAACGCTAGCGGGGGTGGTTCAGTACTTC
TRBV5-1,NA,NA,TRBJ1-1,CASSLAVRGETEAFF,TGCGCCAGCAGCTTGGCGGTCAGGGGAGAAACTGAAGCTTTCTTT
TRBV9,NA,TRBD2,TRBJ2-1,CASSVGSLAAAEQFF,TGTGCCAGCAGCGTAGGCTCCCTAGCGGCGGCTGAGCAGTTCTTC
TRBV5-4,NA,TRBD2,TRBJ2-7,CASSYDPRTSPAYEQYF,TGTGCCAGCAGCTACGACCCCCGGACTAGCCCCGCCTACGAGCAGTACTTC
TRBV7-2,NA,NA,TRBJ2-2,CASSFGRQGGFRRELFF,TGTGCCAGCAGCTTTGGGAGGCAGGGGGGATTTCGCCGGGAGCTGTTTTTT
TRBV9,NA,TRBD2,TRBJ2-3,CASGLAGGGDTQYF,TGTGCCAGCGGACTAGCGGGGGGAGGAGATACGCAGTATTTT
TRBV6-5,once,NA,TRBJ2-5,CASSYGDTTSAQYF,TGTGCCAGCAGTTACGGGGACACCACGAGTGCCCAGTACTTC
TRBV27,NA,NA,TRBJ2-1,CASSLADEQFF,TGTGCCAGCAGTCTAGCCGATGAGCAGTTCTTC
TRBV18,NA,TRBD1,TRBJ1-4,CASSARDRVFF,TGTGCCAGCTCAGCCCGGGACAGGGTGTTTTTT
TRBV27,NA,TRBD1,TRBJ1-1,CASRTGADTEAFF,TGTGCCAGCAGGACAGGGGCGGACACTGAAGCTTTCTTT
TRBV6-6,once,TRBD1,TRBJ1-5,CASRYRGNGPQHF,TGTGCCAGCAGGTACAGGGGGAATGGGCCCCAGCATTTT
TRBV5-1,NA,TRBD1,TRBJ2-1,CASSSGTGPYNEQFF,TGCGCCAGCAGCTCAGGGACAGGGCCCTACAATGAGCAGTTCTTC
TRBV2,once,NA,TRBJ2-6,CASSDGGSGANVLTF,TGTGCCAGCAGTGACGGGGGCTCTGGGGCCAACGTCCTGACTTTC
TRBV27,NA,NA,TRBJ2-1,CASRDRPYNEQFF,TGTGCCAGCAGGGACAGACCCTACAATGAGCAGTTCTTC
TRBV19,NA,NA,TRBJ2-7,CASSPGYRTYEQYF,TGTGCCAGTAGTCCCGGCTACAGGACCTACGAGCAGTACTTC
TRBV27,NA,TRBD2,TRBJ2-7,CASSKLASGLAGVEQYF,TGTGCCAGCAGCAAGTTGGCTTCCGGACTAGCGGGAGTTGAGCAGTACTTC
TRBV5-1,NA,TRBD1,TRBJ1-2,CASSSRTGNDGYTF,TGCGCCAGCAGCTCTCGGACAGGAAATGACGGCTACACCTTC
TRBV28,NA,NA,TRBJ1-3,CASSSGNTIYF,TGTGCCAGCAGTTCGGGAAACACCATATATTTT
TRBV5-4,once,NA,TRBJ1-1,CASSLTLPRGGTEAFF,TGTGCCAGCAGCCTAACCCTCCCGAGGGGGGGCACTGAAGCTTTCTTT
TRBV7-3,NA,NA,TRBJ1-1,CASSAGFGEAFF,TGTGCCAGCAGCGCAGGGTTCGGTGAAGCTTTCTTT
TRBV6-5,NA,NA,TRBJ2-7,CASSLTGRSSYEQYF,TGTGCCAGCAGTTTGACAGGCCGGAGCTCCTACGAGCAGTACTTC
TRBV15,NA,TRBD1,TRBJ1-5,CATSRGQVNQPQHF,TGTGCCACCAGCAGGGGACAGGTCAATCAGCCCCAGCATTTT
TRBV29-1,NA,TRBD1,TRBJ1-2,CSGDDRDYGYTF,TGCAGCGGAGACGACAGGGACTATGGCTACACCTTC
TRBV19,NA,NA,TRBJ2-2,CASSTLTVDTGELFF,TGTGCCAGTAGTACCTTGACAGTTGACACCGGGGAGCTGTTTTTT
TRBV2,NA,NA,TRBJ2-5,CASMEGLQETQYF,TGTGCCAGCATGGAGGGTCTCCAAGAGACCCAGTACTTC
TRBV5-1,NA,TRBD2,TRBJ2-1,CASSPEALAGVGNEQFF,TGCGCCAGCAGCCCGGAGGCGCTAGCGGGGGTCGGGAATGAGCAGTTCTTC
TRBV7-3,NA,NA,TRBJ2-1,CASSGRWGRTYNEQFF,TGTGCCAGCAGCGGAAGGTGGGGGAGGACCTACAATGAGCAGTTCTTC
TRBV28,few,NA,TRBJ2-7,CASSPRQVVRYEQYF,TGTGCCAGCAGTCCGAGACAGGTTGTACGTTACGAGCAGTACTTC
TRBV4-3,NA,NA,TRBJ2-3,CASSQEGRSTDTQYF,TGCGCCAGCAGCCAAGAGGGGCGTAGCACAGATACGCAGTATTTT
TRBV5-1,NA,NA,TRBJ2-6,CASSSQSGANVLTF,TGCGCCAGCAGCTCCCAATCTGGGGCCAACGTCCTGACTTTC
TRBV28,NA,NA,TRBJ1-2,CASSLDRSYGYTF,TGTGCCAGCAGCCTGGACAGATCCTATGGCTACACCTTC
TRBV27,NA,NA,TRBJ2-7,CASSLLGEVPYEQYF,TGTGCCAGCAGTTTATTAGGGGAAGTGCCCTACGAGCAGTACTTC
TRBV6-8,NA,NA,TRBJ1-1,CASSYPREGRGEAFF,TGTGCCAGCAGTTACCCCCGGGAGGGTAGGGGTGAAGCTTTCTTT
TRBV19,NA,NA,TRBJ2-7,CASSMGEGSNEQYF,TGTGCCAGTAGTATGGGAGAGGGATCGAACGAGCAGTACTTC
TRBV5-5,NA,NA,TRBJ1-4,CASSLVSEANEKLFF,TGTGCCAGCAGCTTGGTTTCCGAGGCTAATGAAAAACTGTTTTTT
TRBV28,NA,TRBD2,TRBJ2-1,CASSLRTSGSLDEQFF,TGTGCCAGCAGTTTAAGGACTAGCGGGTCTCTCGATGAGCAGTTCTTC
TRBV14,NA,NA,TRBJ1-1,CASSRQDTEAFF,TGTGCCAGCAGCCGACAGGACACTGAAGCTTTCTTT
TRBV2,NA,TRBD1,TRBJ1-5,CASSADRGGQPQHF,TGTGCCAGCAGTGCCGACAGGGGTGGTCAGCCCCAGCATTTT
TRBV7-8,NA,NA,TRBJ1-2,CASSFLSEDYGYTF,TGTGCCAGCAGCTTCTTGTCGGAGGACTATGGCTACACCTTC
TRBV5-1,NA,TRBD2,TRBJ2-7,CASSLVLAGAYEQYF,TGCGCCAGCAGCTTGGTTCTAGCGGGCGCTTACGAGCAGTACTTC
TRBV27,NA,NA,TRBJ2-5,CASSLISGTQYF,TGTGCCAGCAGTTTAATTTCAGGGACCCAGTACTTC
TRBV30,NA,NA,TRBJ2-5,CAWSVNQNQETQYF,TGTGCCTGGAGTGTAAACCAGAACCAAGAGACCCAGTACTTC
TRBV12-5,NA,NA,TRBJ2-1,CASGFHPRPTPMIYNEQFF,TGTGCTAGTGGTTTCCACCCCAGGCCTACACCTATGATCTACAATGAGCAGTTCTTC
TRBV7-9,NA,TRBD2,TRBJ2-7,CASSFTGTIYEQYF,TGTGCCAGCAGCTTCACCGGGACTATCTACGAGCAGTACTTC
TRBV7-9,NA,TRBD1,TRBJ2-6,CASSLPGQGLSGANVLTF,TGTGCCAGCAGCCTGCCGGGACAGGGCCTCTCTGGGGCCAACGTCCTGACTTTC
TRBV28,NA,TRBD1,TRBJ1-2,CASKTGGSYGYTF,TGTGCCAGCAAGACAGGGGGGAGCTATGGCTACACCTTC
TRBV11-2,NA,NA,TRBJ1-5,CASSFFSGGNQPQHF,TGTGCCAGCAGCTTCTTTTCGGGAGGCAATCAGCCCCAGCATTTT
TRBV6-1,NA,NA,TRBJ2-2,CASRRTGANTGELFF,TGTGCCAGCCGCCGGACGGGAGCGAACACCGGGGAGCTGTTTTTT
TRBV9,NA,NA,TRBJ1-2,CASSVSTGYGYTF,TGTGCCAGCAGCGTAAGCACAGGATATGGCTACACCTTC
TRBV15,once,TRBD1,TRBJ1-4,CATSRDSRNEKLFF,TGTGCCACCAGCCGGGACAGTCGTAATGAAAAACTGTTTTTT
TRBV15,NA,NA,TRBJ1-1,CATSRVVGGDTEAFF,TGTGCCACCAGCAGAGTCGTCGGGGGGGACACTGAAGCTTTCTTT
TRBV6-5,NA,NA,TRBJ1-2,CASSYSTGPLYGYTF,TGTGCCAGCAGTTACTCGACAGGACCGCTCTATGGCTACACCTTC
TRBV11-3,few,NA,TRBJ2-1,CASSLGGLNNEQFF,TGTGCCAGCAGCTTAGGGGGCTTGAACAATGAGCAGTTCTTC
TRBV6-6,NA,TRBD1,TRBJ1-5,CASRGQGRGNQPQHF,TGTGCCAGCAGAGGACAGGGACGGGGCAATCAGCCCCAGCATTTT
TRBV4-1,NA,TRBD1,TRBJ2-2,CASSRGQGNGELFF,TGCGCCAGCAGCCGGGGACAGGGGAACGGGGAGCTGTTTTTT
TRBV18,few,NA,TRBJ1-1,CASSPGAGFTEAFF,TGTGCCAGCTCACCGGGGGCAGGGTTCACTGAAGCTTTCTTT